This TCR beta chain was profiled in a study of blood T cell repertoires in COVID-19. Overall study: Italy, Spain and the United States were the sources of the convalescent and acute COVID-19 samples. PBMCs, B-cell-depleted T cells, or T cells were the source of the cDNA or gDNA that made up the material.

Source study methods: Reference gene primer amplification in the assay estimated nucleated cell counts. Method: immunoSEQ multiplex PCR; TCRdb's copy keeps in-frame clones and lacks some. V, J and clone size derive from that table, while D and trimming were established from the DNA sequence. The sample has approximately 150,000 clones, roughly 89% seen once. Trimming left V 1 base short and J 5 bases short, with 15 bases between. Germline values: CDR1 MNHNS, CDR2 SASEGT. This CDR3 contains 15 residues. The sequence derives from a human donor in a cohort sampled during active COVID-19. V and J are TRBV6-1 and TRBJ2-7; D perhaps matches TRBD1 (6 bases). Sequenced sample: peripheral blood. The CDR3 region is CASSEDAGAWNEQYF. The DNA of the CDR3 is TGTGCCAGCAGTGAAGATGCAGGGGCTTGGAACGAGCAGTACTTC.